The entry below describes one TCR beta chain. This clonotype has more than one count but fewer than ten. Which antigen it targets is not known. Per-nucleotide qualities are absent, and no much larger clonotype sits a single base away. TCR cDNA was made using 5'RACE template switching, a step that added a universal primer site and unique molecular identifiers. Priming for cDNA synthesis came from both the TCR alpha and TCR beta constant segments. Two PCR steps were used to amplify libraries, with sample barcodes and sequencing adapters being added in the second step. Libraries were sequenced on Illumina HiSeq 2500 (2x100 bp) or NovaSeq (2x150 bp). Per the original workflow: MIGEC handled demultiplexing of reads and collapsing into UMI consensus sequences, while MiXCR performed V(D)J alignment. Vaccine-responding clonotypes were defined with edgeR using replicate PBMC samples, requiring FDR below 0.01 and a log2 fold change above 5 up to day 15. CD4 or CD8 identity was assigned to each bulk clonotype according to whether the clonotype was present at higher abundance in the sequenced CD4 repertoire or the sequenced CD8 repertoire. In TCRdb, the public reads were trimmed at Q25 with fastp and aligned with MiXCR, with productive beta chains retained. Rows merge per CDR3 protein into single entries with the most common DNA and genes. TCRdb, not the original authors, processed these V and J calls. This sample is represented by 450,000 to 650,000 distinct CDR3 sequences; 21% of them were singletons. The biggest ten clones account for about 15% of the sample.

Trimming takes 5 bases from V and 6 bases from J, and the germline ends sit 8 bases apart. CDR1 and CDR2 are read off the germline V gene as SGHRS and YFSETQ. The CDR3 starts with the cysteine, ends with the phenylalanine, and has 11 residues. Solely the CDR3 DNA is kept, with 33 bases framed from the first base. The sample originates from a study of T cells after yellow fever vaccination (dated by TCRdb to between 2018 and 2021). About the full investigation: The SMART-Seq v4 Ultra Low Input RNA kit was used to prepare libraries from fractions with low cell numbers. To follow T-cell clones before and after primary and booster YFV17D yellow fever vaccination, bulk TCR alpha and beta repertoires were sequenced over time. Two healthy male donors made up the cohort, one aged 18 to 30 years and the other aged 30 to 39 years. Blood was collected at multiple timepoints before and after primary and secondary immunization, and bulk PBMC replicates and cell subsets were isolated.

General findings and caveats noted by the study authors: The secondary T-cell response was found to be weaker but faster than the primary response, with a peak reached on day 5 rather than on day 15. A small fraction of clonotypes showed up in both the CD4 and CD8 compartments, probably as a result of convergent recombination. Only a couple of donors were included in the study, so the extent to which the findings can be generalized is limited. Most clones expanded after primary vaccination (about 95% of CD4 and 70% to 90% of CD8) were re-detected after the booster, suggesting that broad memory maintenance occurred. Computational filtering was needed because FACS-sorted repertoires could contain abundant contaminating clonotypes from the bulk population.

The treatment or condition label on this specimen signifies: live attenuated yellow fever vaccine strain. At every blood-draw timepoint, two biological replicates of bulk PBMCs were collected. PBMCs were isolated from peripheral blood using a standard Ficoll-Paque protocol. TriZol was used to extract RNA from bulk PBMCs, CD4 and CD8 fractions, and dextramer-positive and dextramer-negative fractions. Sample: PBMCs, taken 21 days after the first yellow fever vaccination. This TCR was recovered from a man between 18 and 29 years old who received the YFV17D yellow fever vaccine. The rearrangement combines TRBV5-1 with TRBJ1-1, with the D gene not confidently named. The sequence in DNA is TGCGCCAGCAGACTCCTCGCTGAAGCTTTCTTT. Its protein reads: CASRLLAEAFF.